The TCR beta chain under discussion was sequenced for a study of Ad26.COV2.S vaccination and SARS-CoV-2 variants. Study at large: The COV1001 Ad26.COV2.S trial arm included the donor. Each vaccinee took Ad26.COV2.S intramuscularly, once or twice 56 days apart.

Stated treatment: approximately 18 received Ad26.COV2.S at low or high dose, single or two shots; about 5 received placebo; per-sample allocation not given. Specimen acquisition occurred on day 63 following the initial vaccine or placebo injection. As concerns this clone: The antigen remains unidentified.

The protocol was immunoSEQ multiplex PCR, while the TCRdb copy is restricted to in-frame clones and leaves out a portion. The sample has 250,000 or so clones; roughly 85% are singletons. Notes on the study in general: Placebo recipients had lower spike-specific TCR breadth than vaccine recipients.

Germline CDR1 and CDR2: GTSNPN and SVGIG (reference sequence). This CDR3 has 13 amino acids. Between the trimmed V and J ends, which lost 6 bases and 9 bases, there was a span of 18 bases. This rearrangement joins TRBV30 to TRBJ1-5, with D uncertain. The TCR originated in a person between 18 and 65 years old who received the Ad26.COV2.S COVID-19 vaccine or a placebo. The material sequenced was peripheral blood, taken in a trial of Ad26.COV2.S vaccine versus placebo. The CDR3 nucleotides are TGTGCCTGCGGTCGGAATTCACGGGGGCCCCAGCATTTT. It codes for CACGRNSRGPQHF.